This TCR beta chain was retrieved from a study of beta chain features in type 1 diabetes. This clone was counted a few times. Its antigen remains unknown. Investigators reverse transcribed all isolated RNA, so they sequenced expressed TCRB transcripts. The study sequenced naive, central memory and regulatory T cell samples to an average of around 3.4 million reads. Sequencing used immunoSEQ multiplex PCR; TCRdb keeps in-frame clones, though not all of them. Among hundreds of thousands of clones listed, over 65% were seen once. Whole-study results and caveats: For cells with high TCR expression, cDNA sequencing could yield over-representation.

Germline V lookup: CDR1 SNHLY, CDR2 FYNNEI. Trimming cost V 6 bases and J 4 bases, with 10 bases left between them. This CDR3 has 13 residues. This clonotype was sampled from a young man in good health. The sample taken for sequencing was naive CD4+ T cells from blood. The rearrangement links TRBV2 to TRBJ2-1, with D possibly TRBD2 on 5 matching bases. The CDR3 region is CASSETGYNEQFF. In DNA form, the CDR3 reads TGTGCCAGCAGCGAGACGGGGTACAATGAGCAGTTCTTC. Looking up the rest from reference TRBV2 and TRBJ2-1 gives the full variable domain: EPEVTQTPSHQVTQMGQEVILRCVPISNHLYFYWYRQILGQKVEFLVSFYNNEISEKSEIFDDQFSVERPDGSNFTLKIRSTKLEDSAMYFCASSETGYNEQFFGPGTRLTVL.